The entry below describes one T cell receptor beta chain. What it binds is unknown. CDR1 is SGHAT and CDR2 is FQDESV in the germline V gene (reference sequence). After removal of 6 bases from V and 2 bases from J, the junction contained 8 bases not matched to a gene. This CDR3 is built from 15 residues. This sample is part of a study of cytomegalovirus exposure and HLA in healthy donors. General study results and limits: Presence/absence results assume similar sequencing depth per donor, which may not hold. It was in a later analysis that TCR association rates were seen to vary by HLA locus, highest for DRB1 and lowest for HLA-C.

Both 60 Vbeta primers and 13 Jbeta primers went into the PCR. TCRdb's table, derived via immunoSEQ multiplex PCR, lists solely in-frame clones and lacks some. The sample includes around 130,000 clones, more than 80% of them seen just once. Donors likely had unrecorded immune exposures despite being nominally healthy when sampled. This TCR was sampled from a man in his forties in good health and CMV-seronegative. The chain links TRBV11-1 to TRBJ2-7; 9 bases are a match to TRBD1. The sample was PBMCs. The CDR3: CASRLTGQGTYEQYF. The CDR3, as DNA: TGTGCCAGCAGACTTACCGGACAGGGGACCTACGAGCAGTACTTC.